This TCR beta chain was identified during a study of regulatory T cells in long-lasting Graves disease. Study-wide results and limits: Persistent Graves' patients possessed reduced TCR diversity relative to recently diagnosed ones.

The CDR3 totals 15 residues. Germline values: CDR1 KGHSH, CDR2 LQKENI. The trim removed 4 bases at V and 1 base at J, leaving 5 bases unmatched. Regarding time point: newly diagnosed GD, antithyroid drugs for less than 3 months. The TCR library was prepared using RNA isolated from PBMCs. Both iRepertoire HTBI primers and Arm-PCR of CDR3 regions were used to build the TCR beta libraries. TCRdb recomputed calls from the multiplex PCR reads with MiXCR, one row per CDR3 protein. The sample has about 420,000 distinct CDR3 sequences, roughly 15% seen once. Ten or more counts support this clonotype. Its antigen is not known. The same sample was also studied in work on T cells in Graves' hyperthyroidism and ophthalmopathy. This second study notes: Uncontrolled infection, other autoimmune disease, pregnancy or lactation excluded patients. Also found in blood were most expanded thyroid clonotypes above 0.001.

The J gene is TRBJ1-1, the V gene TRBV18; 8 positions match TRBD1. The TCR was taken from a woman between 18 and 29 years old with Graves disease. Source: peripheral blood mononuclear cells (PBMCs), taken at new diagnosis, from a patient treated with antithyroid drugs. CDR3 in amino acids: CASSLQGARNTEAFF. The CDR3 DNA is TGTGCCAGCTCACTTCAGGGGGCGCGGAACACTGAAGCTTTCTTT. Together with reference TRBV18 and TRBJ1-1, the CDR3 gives the full variable domain: NAGVMQNPRHLVRRRGQEARLRCSPMKGHSHVYWYRQLPEEGLKFMVYLQKENIIDESGMPKERFSAEFPKEGPSILRIQQVVRGDSAAYFCASSLQGARNTEAFFGQGTRLTVV.